This T cell receptor (beta chain) was sequenced during a study of human T cells and chemical hapten exposure. General study points: After DPC sensitization, TCRs above 1 in 1000 frequency showed no change.

The CDR3 has 14 amino acids. V lost 3 bases to trimming and J lost 5 bases; unmatched junction nucleotides: 5. Per the germline V gene, CDR1 is DFQATT and CDR2 is SNEGSKA (reference sequence). The time point here: patch test 3, about 24 weeks after DPC sensitization. Documented treatment: therapeutic diphenylcyclopropenone sensitization with weekly scalp DPC. It was unfractionated whole blood from which total RNA was extracted. This clonotype was detected ten times or more. Its antigen is not identified. A single record per CDR3 protein comes from TCRdb applying MiXCR to the RACE reads. The sample carries 75,000 to 90,000 distinct CDR3 sequences, roughly a tenth recorded once.

This clonotype was obtained from a woman aged 45-60 years with alopecia areata. Some clones in this sample may be carry-over from other donors' samples. This specimen was whole blood, taken in connection with sensitization to the hapten diphenylcyclopropenone (DPC). V and J are TRBV20-1 and TRBJ2-7, with 12 bases that match TRBD1. DNA of the CDR3: TGCAGTGCTAGGGCCGGGACAGGGGGCGACGAGCAGTACTTC. It codes for CSARAGTGGDEQYF.